Only one count was recorded for the clone carrying this TCR beta chain. The antigen remains unidentified. This sample was included in a study of OX40 agonist ivuxolimab in advanced cancers. General study results and limits: At doses 0.1 to 3.0 mg/kg, CD4+ and CD8+ clones expanded. The authors also found low normalized T-cell clonal expansion in some nonresponders. Expanded clones tended on average to be more numerous among CD8+ T cells than CD4+.

Data came from immunoSEQ multiplex PCR; TCRdb stores just in-frame clones and leaves some out. Of 70,000 or so clones listed, roughly 80% are singletons. The germline gives CDR1 SGHDN, CDR2 FVKESK. After removal of 2 bases from V and 4 bases from J, the junction contained 2 bases not matched to a gene. This CDR3 spans 14 amino acids. The clonotype originates from an adult with an advanced solid tumor such as melanoma, head and neck, liver or kidney cancer. V is TRBV14 and J is TRBJ1-2; 9 bases fit TRBD1. Source: CD4+ or CD8+ T cells sorted from blood, taken in a trial of the OX40 agonist ivuxolimab. In DNA form, the CDR3 reads TGTGCCAGCAGCCAAACAGGGGGCGGCTATGGCTACACCTTC. Encoded protein: CASSQTGGGYGYTF.